This passage covers 19 T cell receptor beta chains from one sample sequenced in a study of blood T cell repertoires in COVID-19. Only in-frame clones appear in the TCRdb table, and some are missing; sequencing was by immunoSEQ multiplex PCR. The sample records approximately 12,000 clones, roughly 82% being singletons. Sequences were obtained from peripheral blood. The receptors stem from a woman aged 60-70 years with acute or convalescent COVID-19.

The V call is TRBV2, the J call TRBJ2-5; maybe TRBD1 (6 bases). Trimming pared 5 bases from V and 5 bases from J, leaving 9 bases between. The CDR3 spans 12 residues. CDR1 is SNHLY and CDR2 is FYNNEI in the germline V gene. For the CDR3, the DNA is TGTGCCAGCAGTACAGGGTCCGAGACCCAGTACTTC. Protein: CASSTGSETQYF.

The V and J genes are TRBV5-5 and TRBJ1-4, with D possibly TRBD1 on 5 matching bases. Germline V lookup: CDR1 SGHKS, CDR2 YYEKEE (reference sequence). Deletions cut 3 bases from V and 7 bases from J, with 10 bases between. The CDR3 length is 13 residues. CDR3 protein: CASSWARGEKLFF. In DNA form, the CDR3 reads TGTGCCAGCAGCTGGGCAAGGGGTGAAAAACTGTTTTTT.

The V call is TRBV5-1, the J call TRBJ2-2, with TRBD1 matching 7 bases. Germline V gives CDR1 SGHRS, CDR2 YFSETQ. After removal of 0 bases from V and 0 bases from J, the junction contained 5 bases not matched to a gene. This CDR3 spans 17 amino acids. The DNA of the CDR3 is TGCGCCAGCAGCTTGGTTTCCGGGACAGCGAACACCGGGGAGCTGTTTTTT. It specifies CASSLVSGTANTGELFF. The full variable domain, its missing parts supplied by reference TRBV5-1 and TRBJ2-2, is KAGVTQTPRYLIKTRGQQVTLSCSPISGHRSVSWYQQTPGQGLQFLFEYFSETQRNKGNFPGRFSGRQFSNSRSEMNVSTLELGDSALYLCASSLVSGTANTGELFFGEGSRLTVL.

CDR3: CASSLARSRNYGYTF. CDR3 nucleotide sequence: TGTGCCAGCAGCTTAGCTCGAAGCCGTAACTATGGCTACACCTTC. The genes are TRBV7-9 and TRBJ1-2; no reliable D call. Trimming took off 0 bases at V and 1 base at J, with 9 bases between the two ends. The CDR3 extends over 15 amino acids. Looked up from germline, CDR1 is SEHNR and CDR2 is FQNEAQ (reference sequence).

J is TRBJ2-1 and V is TRBV7-9, with D possibly matching TRBD1 (5 bases). The V end lost 5 bases, the J end lost 0 bases, and 17 bases lay between the germline ends. The CDR3 runs 17 residues. Germline loops: CDR1 SEHNR, CDR2 FQNEAQ (reference sequence). This chain's CDR3 is CASSSRQMAISYNEQFF. CDR3 in DNA: TGTGCCAGCAGCAGCAGACAGATGGCCATCTCCTACAATGAGCAGTTCTTC.

The V gene is TRBV9, the J gene TRBJ1-2, with 7 bases aligning to TRBD1. The CDR3 runs 14 residues. Trimming took 0 bases from V and 7 from J; bases not matched to a gene: 6. Germline lookup yields CDR1 SGDLS and CDR2 YYNGEE. As DNA, the CDR3 is TGTGCCAGCAGCGTAGGGAGGGGGCAAGGTGGCTACACCTTC. Its translation is CASSVGRGQGGYTF.

The rearrangement joins TRBV7-6 to TRBJ1-1; D is unresolved. The CDR3 consists of 15 residues. The V end lost 2 bases, the J end lost 5 bases, and 15 bases lay between the germline ends. Germline V gene sequence: CDR1 SGHVS, CDR2 FNYEAQ. CDR3 nucleotides: TGTGCCAGCAGCTTACGGCGGGGTCTGAGGACTGAAGCTTTCTTT. Its translation is CASSLRRGLRTEAFF. The whole variable domain, filled in from reference TRBV7-6 and TRBJ1-1, reads GAGVSQSPRYKVTKRGQDVALRCDPISGHVSLYWYRQALGQGPEFLTYFNYEAQQDKSGLPNDRFSAERPEGSISTLTIQRTEQRDSAMYRCASSLRRGLRTEAFFGQGTRLTVV.

V gene TRBV11-2 combines with J gene TRBJ1-6; 7 nucleotides match TRBD1. CDR3 size: 15 residues. V lost 5 bases, J lost 9 bases, and 10 bases stayed unmatched. Per germline, CDR1 SGHAT and CDR2 FQNNGV. Written as DNA, the CDR3 is TGTGCCAGCAGCGCCCAGGGGGACCGGGGTTCACCCCTCCACTTT. Residues: CASSAQGDRGSPLHF.

The J gene is TRBJ2-3, the V gene TRBV10-3; 11 bases fit TRBD2. CDR1 and CDR2 (germline): ENHRY, SYGVKD. With 6 bases clipped from V and 5 bases from J, the junction kept 7 bases outside the gene matches. The CDR3 totals 15 residues. CDR3 in amino acids: CAIRPTSGAVDTQYF. In DNA, the CDR3 is TGTGCCATCAGGCCGACTAGCGGGGCGGTAGATACGCAGTATTTT.

The rearrangement links TRBV6-5 to TRBJ1-1, with D perhaps TRBD1 (6 bases). The V end lost 5 bases, the J end lost 1 base, and 11 bases lay between the germline ends. CDR1 and CDR2 from the germline V gene are MNHEY and SVGAGI. This CDR3 region has 14 residues. The CDR3 DNA reads TGTGCCAGCAGTAGGCAGGGGAAGAACACTGAAGCTTTCTTT. Protein product: CASSRQGKNTEAFF.

Only one count was recorded for this clone. This chain joins TRBV10-2 and TRBJ2-2, with 9 bases aligning to TRBD1. In germline, CDR1 is WSHSY, CDR2 SAAADI. This CDR3 is 13 amino acids long. Losses at the gene ends were 6 bases for V and 7 bases for J; bases not matched to a gene: 3. In DNA form, the CDR3 reads TGCGCCAGCAGACAGGGGGCTATCGGGGAGCTGTTTTTT. Amino acid sequence: CASRQGAIGELFF.

This clone was recorded a few times. V and J are TRBV4-2 and TRBJ1-4, with 9 bases that match TRBD1. The V segment lost 2 bases and the J segment 0 bases; nucleotides outside the gene matches: 7. The CDR3 is 18 residues long. Germline V gene sequence: CDR1 LGHNA, CDR2 YNFKEQ. The CDR3 sequence is CASSQRARTGATNEKLFF. DNA for the CDR3: TGTGCCAGCAGCCAAAGAGCCCGGACAGGGGCAACTAATGAAAAACTGTTTTTT.

The DNA for the CDR3 is TGTGCCAGAGATGACAGGAACACCGGGGAGCTGTTTTTT. It is translated as CARDDRNTGELFF. This rearrangement joins TRBV2 to TRBJ2-2; TRBD1 is a possible D gene (5 bases). In germline, CDR1 is SNHLY, CDR2 FYNNEI. V dropped 9 bases and J dropped 1 base, with 9 bases sitting between them. The CDR3 covers 13 residues.

This clone was detected once. The J gene is TRBJ2-1, the V gene TRBV6-5, with TRBD2 matching over 14 bases. This CDR3 spans 15 amino acids. Germline assignment: CDR1 MNHEY and CDR2 SVGAGI. V lost 6 bases to trimming and J lost 5 bases; unmatched junction nucleotides: 3. CDR3 in amino acids: CASRLTSGGDNEQFF. CDR3 coding DNA: TGTGCCAGCAGGCTGACTAGCGGGGGGGACAATGAGCAGTTCTTC.

The chain combines TRBV10-3 with TRBJ2-2, with 7 bases aligning to TRBD1. This CDR3 is 16 amino acids long. Germline V gene data show CDR1 as ENHRY and CDR2 as SYGVKD. V trimming: 3 bases; J trimming: 0 bases; junction bases outside the gene matches: 4. CDR3 residues: CAISDRQGANTGELFF. CDR3 coding DNA: TGTGCCATCAGTGATAGGCAGGGGGCGAACACCGGGGAGCTGTTTTTT.

The rearrangement uses TRBV27 and TRBJ2-7, with TRBD1 as a possible D gene (6 bases). The CDR3 runs 15 residues. Per the germline V gene, CDR1 is MNHEY and CDR2 is SMNVEV (reference sequence). With 5 bases removed from V and 4 bases from J, the gap between germline ends came to 18 bases. The CDR3 bases are TGTGCCAGCAGTATTTATCGCCCAGGGGAATACGAGCAGTACTTC. Its protein is CASSIYRPGEYEQYF.

V is TRBV27 and J is TRBJ2-7, with D possibly being TRBD2 (6 bases). Germline lookup yields CDR1 MNHEY and CDR2 SMNVEV (reference sequence). Trimming shortened V by 0 bases and J by 2 bases, and 11 bases separated the two germline ends. The CDR3 contains 15 residues. The CDR3 here is CASSLSGERAYEQYF. In nucleotides, the CDR3 is TGTGCCAGCAGTTTATCGGGGGAGCGGGCCTACGAGCAGTACTTC.

The chain is built from TRBV11-3 and TRBJ1-6, with D perhaps matching TRBD1 (5 bases). Trimming shortened V by 5 bases and J by 5 bases, and 13 bases separated the two germline ends. This CDR3 comprises 15 residues. CDR1 SGHNT and CDR2 YENEEA come from the germline V gene. The CDR3 reads CASSRRSGHNSPLHF. Here the CDR3 DNA reads TGTGCCAGCAGCCGCCGATCAGGGCATAATTCACCCCTCCACTTT.

The chain uses TRBV5-1 and TRBJ2-3; 10 bases are shared with TRBD2. The ends lost 4 bases at V and 4 bases at J; junction bases unmatched: 12. The germline CDR1 and CDR2 sequences are SGHRS and YFSETQ. This CDR3 contains 17 residues. The CDR3 spells CASSPYLLAGEPDTQYF. CDR3 nucleotide sequence: TGCGCCAGCAGCCCATACCTCCTAGCGGGGGAACCAGATACGCAGTATTTT.